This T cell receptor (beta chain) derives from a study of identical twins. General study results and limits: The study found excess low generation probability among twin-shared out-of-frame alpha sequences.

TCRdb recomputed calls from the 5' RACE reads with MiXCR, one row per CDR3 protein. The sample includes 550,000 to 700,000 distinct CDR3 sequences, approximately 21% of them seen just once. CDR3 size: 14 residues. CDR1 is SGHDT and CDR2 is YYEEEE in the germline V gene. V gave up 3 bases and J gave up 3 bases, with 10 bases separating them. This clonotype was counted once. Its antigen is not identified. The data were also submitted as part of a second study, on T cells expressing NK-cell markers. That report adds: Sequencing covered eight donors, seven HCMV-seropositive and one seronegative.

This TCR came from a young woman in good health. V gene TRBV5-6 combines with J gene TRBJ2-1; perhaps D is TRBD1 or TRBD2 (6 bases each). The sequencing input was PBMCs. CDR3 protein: CASSSGGFYNEQFF. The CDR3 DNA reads TGTGCCAGCAGCTCCGGGGGCTTCTACAATGAGCAGTTCTTC.